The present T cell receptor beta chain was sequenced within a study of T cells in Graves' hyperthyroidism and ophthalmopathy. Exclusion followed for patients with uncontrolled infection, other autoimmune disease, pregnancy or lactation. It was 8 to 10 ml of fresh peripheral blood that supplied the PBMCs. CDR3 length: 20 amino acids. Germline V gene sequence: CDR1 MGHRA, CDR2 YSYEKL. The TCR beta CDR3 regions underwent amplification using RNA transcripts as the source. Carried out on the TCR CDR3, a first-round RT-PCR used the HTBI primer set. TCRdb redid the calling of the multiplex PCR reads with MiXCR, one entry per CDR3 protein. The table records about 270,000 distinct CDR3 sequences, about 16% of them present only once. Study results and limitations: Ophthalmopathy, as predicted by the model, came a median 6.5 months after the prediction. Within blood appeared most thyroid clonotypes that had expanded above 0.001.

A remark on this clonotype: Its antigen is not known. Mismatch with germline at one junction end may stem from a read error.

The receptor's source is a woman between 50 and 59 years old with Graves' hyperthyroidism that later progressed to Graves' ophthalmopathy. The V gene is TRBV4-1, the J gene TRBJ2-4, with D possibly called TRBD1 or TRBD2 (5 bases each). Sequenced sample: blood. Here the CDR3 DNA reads TGCGCCAGCAGCCAAATGGGCCCCCTTCTAAGACAGCTAGCCAAGAACATTCAGTACTTC. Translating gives CASSQMGPLLRQLAKNIQYF.